The sequence of this T cell receptor beta chain was determined in a study of blood T cell repertoires in COVID-19. Study overall: Whether acute or convalescent, the COVID-19 samples came from the United States, Italy and Spain.

Using immunoSEQ multiplex PCR, the repertoire was profiled, and TCRdb retains in-frame clones only, with some absent. The profile covers under 95,000 clones, with around four fifths appearing a single time and 2% to 2.5% taken by the ten largest. The CDR3 has 11 residues. V lost 4 bases and J 4 bases, leaving 6 bases between the germline ends. Germline CDR1 is GTSNPN and CDR2 is SVGIG (reference sequence). In its sample, this clone was seen a few times. The sample comprised peripheral blood. The rearrangement links TRBV30 to TRBJ2-3; D not certain. This receptor was identified in a woman aged 65 to 85 with acute or convalescent COVID-19. The CDR3, as DNA: TGTGCCTGGACAGGCGCAGATACGCAGTATTTT. The encoded protein is CAWTGADTQYF.